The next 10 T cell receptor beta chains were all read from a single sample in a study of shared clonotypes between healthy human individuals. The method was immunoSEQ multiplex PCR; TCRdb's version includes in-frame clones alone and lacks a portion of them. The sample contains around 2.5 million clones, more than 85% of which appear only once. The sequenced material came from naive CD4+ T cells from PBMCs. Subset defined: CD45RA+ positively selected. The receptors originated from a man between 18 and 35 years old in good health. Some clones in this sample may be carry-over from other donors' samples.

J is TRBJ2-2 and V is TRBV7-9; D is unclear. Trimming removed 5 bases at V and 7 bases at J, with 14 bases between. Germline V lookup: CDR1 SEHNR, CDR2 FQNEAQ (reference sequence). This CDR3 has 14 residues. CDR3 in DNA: TGTGCCAGCAGCCCCCGCCCCTCGATCGGGGAGCTGTTTTTT. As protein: CASSPRPSIGELFF.

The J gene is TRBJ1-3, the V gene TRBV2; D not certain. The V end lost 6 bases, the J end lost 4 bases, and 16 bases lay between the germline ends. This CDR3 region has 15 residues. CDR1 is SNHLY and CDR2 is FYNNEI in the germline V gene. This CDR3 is CASSLQRAVGNTIYF. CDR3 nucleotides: TGTGCCAGCAGCCTACAGCGAGCAGTAGGAAACACCATATATTTT.

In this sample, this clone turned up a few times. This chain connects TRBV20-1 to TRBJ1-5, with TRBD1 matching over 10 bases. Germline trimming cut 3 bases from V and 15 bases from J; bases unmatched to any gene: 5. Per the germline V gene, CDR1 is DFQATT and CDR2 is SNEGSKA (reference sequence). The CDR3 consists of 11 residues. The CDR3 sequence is CSARDRGLTHF. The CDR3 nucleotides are TGCAGTGCTAGGGACAGGGGGTTAACGCATTTT.

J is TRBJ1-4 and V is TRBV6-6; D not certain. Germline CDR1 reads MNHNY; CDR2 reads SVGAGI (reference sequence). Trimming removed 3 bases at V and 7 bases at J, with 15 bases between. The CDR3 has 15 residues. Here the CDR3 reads CASSYADSGAEKLFF. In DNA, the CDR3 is TGTGCCAGCAGTTATGCGGACTCGGGTGCTGAAAAACTGTTTTTT.

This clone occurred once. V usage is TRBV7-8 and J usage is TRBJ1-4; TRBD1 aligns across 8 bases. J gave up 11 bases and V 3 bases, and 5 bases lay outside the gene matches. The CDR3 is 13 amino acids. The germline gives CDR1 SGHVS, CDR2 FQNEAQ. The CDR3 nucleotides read TGTGCCAGCAGCTTTTTGACAGGGGAGAAACTGTTTTTT. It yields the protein CASSFLTGEKLFF.

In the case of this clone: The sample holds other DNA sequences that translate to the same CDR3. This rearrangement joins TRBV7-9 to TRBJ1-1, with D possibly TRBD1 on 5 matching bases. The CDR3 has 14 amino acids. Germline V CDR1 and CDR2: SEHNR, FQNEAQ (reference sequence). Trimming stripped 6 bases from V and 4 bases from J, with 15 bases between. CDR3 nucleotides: TGTGCCAGCAGTCTCCCTACGGGGGGCACTGAAGCTTTCTTT. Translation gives CASSLPTGGTEAFF.

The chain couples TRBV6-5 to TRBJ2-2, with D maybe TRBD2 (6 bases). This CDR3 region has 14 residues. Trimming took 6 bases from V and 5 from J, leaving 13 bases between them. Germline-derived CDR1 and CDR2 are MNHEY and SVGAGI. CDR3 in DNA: TGTGCCAGCAGGCGGGACCCCACAACCGGGGAGCTGTTTTTT. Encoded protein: CASRRDPTTGELFF.

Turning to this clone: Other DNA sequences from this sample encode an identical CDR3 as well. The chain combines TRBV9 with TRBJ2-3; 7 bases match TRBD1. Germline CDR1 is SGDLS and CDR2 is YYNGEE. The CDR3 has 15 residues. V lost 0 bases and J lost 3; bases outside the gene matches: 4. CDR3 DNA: TGTGCCAGCAGCGTAGGGGCAGGGGGTACAGATACGCAGTATTTT. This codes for CASSVGAGGTDTQYF.

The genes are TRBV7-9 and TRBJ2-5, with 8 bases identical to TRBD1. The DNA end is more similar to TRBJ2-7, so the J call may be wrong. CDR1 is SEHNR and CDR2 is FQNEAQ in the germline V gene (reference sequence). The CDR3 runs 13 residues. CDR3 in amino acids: CASSLQGAYEQYF. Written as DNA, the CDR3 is TGTGCCAGCAGCCTACAGGGGGCCTACGAGCAGTACTTC.

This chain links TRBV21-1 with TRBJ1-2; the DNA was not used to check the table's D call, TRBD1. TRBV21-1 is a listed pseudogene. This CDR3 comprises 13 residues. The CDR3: CASRRGGDYGYTF. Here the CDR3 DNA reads TGTGCCAGCAGAAGGGGCGGCGACTATGGCTACACCTTC.